This TCR beta chain stems from a study of cytomegalovirus exposure and HLA in healthy donors. Overall study: The platform used for the 120 validation repertoires matched that of the approximately 670 first-cohort repertoires, a later analysis reported. Overall study results and limits: The tendency of first-cohort TCR clusters to co-occur in the 90 to 150 validation repertoires was the finding of a later analysis.

The assay was immunoSEQ multiplex PCR, and TCRdb's table has in-frame clones only and misses some. The data hold fewer than 250,000 clones, with about 84% observed a single time. The CDR3 sequence is 16 residues long. Trimming shortened V by 2 bases and J by 4 bases, and 16 bases separated the two germline ends. Germline V gene data show CDR1 as LGHNT and CDR2 as FRNRAP. Turning to this clone: Antigen unknown.

The sequence derives from a woman between 18 and 30 years old in good health and CMV-seronegative. Sequenced material: PBMCs. This chain connects TRBV12-5 to TRBJ2-3; tentatively, D is TRBD1 (6 bases). The CDR3 coding sequence is TGTGCTAGTGGTTTGAAGCTGTGGGACACCGCAGATACGCAGTATTTT. Protein sequence: CASGLKLWDTADTQYF.